This T cell receptor (beta chain) is drawn from a study of radiation and T cells in renal cell carcinoma. Whole-study results and caveats: From baseline, blood top tumor clonotypes peaked at 2 weeks post-radiation.

As for time point: blood 4 weeks post-SBRT, at nephrectomy. Treatment in this sample: 15 Gy SBRT to primary tumor, nephrectomy 4 weeks later. The protocol was immunoSEQ multiplex PCR, while the TCRdb copy is restricted to in-frame clones and leaves out a portion. The sample records around 140,000 clones, around nine tenths being singletons. This clone is a singleton in its sample. Its specificity is not known. V was shortened by 1 base and J by 1 base, with 22 bases between the two germline ends. CDR3 length: 19 residues. CDR1 is SGHTA, CDR2 FQGNSA, per germline. The sequenced sample was blood, obtained from a patient whose treatment included radiotherapy and nephrectomy. The receptor's source is a woman between 50 and 59 years old with renal cell carcinoma. The chain links TRBV7-2 to TRBJ1-2, with a possible D match to TRBD1 (5 bases). The CDR3: CASSLVSIRQNNINYGYTF. The CDR3, as DNA: TGTGCCAGCAGCTTAGTATCCATAAGACAGAATAATATTAACTATGGCTACACCTTC.